A selection of T cell receptor beta chains follows, all from one sample in a study of human T cells and chemical hapten exposure. TCRdb used MiXCR to reprocess the RACE reads, holding one entry per CDR3 protein. The sample yields about 300,000 distinct CDR3 sequences, around 5.5% seen once. Sequences were derived from whole blood, sampled in connection with sensitization to the hapten diphenylcyclopropenone (DPC). The receptors here all came from a woman younger than 35 with alopecia areata. Some clones in this sample may be carry-over from other donors' samples. Each CDR3 is given with its conserved first and last residue. D genes are given only for firm matches. Not every row has a clone size; where given, it reads once, few, many or a size class.

cdr3_length | j_call | d_call | clone_size | v_call | cdr3_nt | cdr3_aa
13 | TRBJ2-3 | TRBD1 | many | TRBV6-5 | TGTGCCGCCCGGGACAGGGTCGCAGATACGCAGTATTTT | CAARDRVADTQYF
15 | TRBJ1-6 | - | many | TRBV7-2 | TGTGCCAGCAGCTTTGCAGGGTCGGGTAATTCACCCCTCCACTTT | CASSFAGSGNSPLHF
13 | TRBJ1-1 | - | few | TRBV21-1 | TGTGCCAGCCTACAGGGGGAAGCTATTGAAGCTTTCTTT | CASLQGEAIEAFF
13 | TRBJ2-3 | - | - | TRBV20-1 | TGCAGTGCTAGGATGCCTGGGGGAGATACGCAGTATTTT | CSARMPGGDTQYF
11 | TRBJ1-1 | - | few | TRBV6-5 | TGTGCCAGCAGTTACTCGACGCTGACTTTCTTT | CASSYSTLTFF
11 | TRBJ1-2 | - | many | TRBV29-1 | TGCAGCGTTGGGGGGGACTATGGCTACACCTTC | CSVGGDYGYTF
10 | TRBJ2-1 | - | many | TRBV29-1 | TGCAGCGTCGTCTACAATGAGCAGTTCTTC | CSVVYNEQFF
16 | TRBJ1-5 | TRBD1 | many | TRBV27 | TGTGCCAGCAGTTCGCAAATTCGACAGGGTAATCAGCCCCAGCATTTT | CASSSQIRQGNQPQHF
15 | TRBJ2-2 | - | many | TRBV7-2 | TGTGCCAGCAGCTTAGGGGCGGCTGGTACCGGGGAGCTGTTTTTT | CASSLGAAGTGELFF
15 | TRBJ2-3 | - | - | TRBV20-1 | TGCAGTGCTGACACAGGGTACGTTGCAGCAGATACGCAGTATTTT | CSADTGYVAADTQYF
16 | TRBJ2-3 | - | - | TRBV12-3/TRBV12-4 | TGTGCCAGCAGTTCTAACCAGGGGAACCACGCAGATACGCAGTATTTT | CASSSNQGNHADTQYF
13 | TRBJ2-5 | - | many | TRBV28 | TGTGCCAGCAGGGCCGACAACCAAGAGACCCAGTACTTC | CASRADNQETQYF
16 | TRBJ2-2 | TRBD2 | many | TRBV4-1 | TGCGCCAGCAGCCAAACTTGGGCTAGCGGGGCCGGGGAGCTGTTTTTT | CASSQTWASGAGELFF
12 | TRBJ1-2 | TRBD1 | many | TRBV12-3/TRBV12-4 | TGTGCCAGCAGTTTACAGGGGGGTGGCTACACCTTC | CASSLQGGGYTF
16 | TRBJ1-2 | - | many | TRBV28 | TGTGCCACTCTAAATCCAGGGACCCTCGAGGGGGGTGGCTACACCTTC | CATLNPGTLEGGGYTF
15 | TRBJ2-4 | - | few | TRBV7-9 | TGTGCCAGCAGCTCAATCCAGGGGATGGAAAACATTCAGTACTTC | CASSSIQGMENIQYF
14 | TRBJ1-5 | - | - | TRBV19 | TGTGCCAGTACGATGGGAAGGAGCAATCAGCCCCAGCATTTT | CASTMGRSNQPQHF
14 | TRBJ2-7 | TRBD1 | few | TRBV4-3 | TGCGCCAGCAGCCAACGGGACAGGGGGTACGAGCAGTACTTC | CASSQRDRGYEQYF
15 | TRBJ1-1 | - | many | TRBV4-2 | TGTGCCAGCAGCCAAGATCACAGGGATGGGACTGAAGCTTTCTTT | CASSQDHRDGTEAFF
13 | TRBJ1-1 | TRBD1 | many | TRBV12-3/TRBV12-4 | TGTGCCAGCAGCCCGACAGGGAATCCTGAAGCTTTCTTT | CASSPTGNPEAFF
14 | TRBJ1-4 | TRBD1 | - | TRBV7-9 | TGTGCCAGCAGCTCCGGGACAGCGGGCGAAAAACTGTTTTTT | CASSSGTAGEKLFF
15 | TRBJ1-5 | TRBD1 | many | TRBV7-2 | TGTGCCAGCAGCTTAGATGGGGACAGGGCCCAGCCCCAGCATTTT | CASSLDGDRAQPQHF
16 | TRBJ1-5 | - | - | TRBV5-4 | TGTGCCAGCAGCTTGAATCCCCAGGGCAGCAATCAGCCCCAGCATTTT | CASSLNPQGSNQPQHF
15 | TRBJ2-7 | TRBD1 | - | TRBV12-3/TRBV12-4 | TGTGCCAGCAGAACCGGGACAGGGACCTCCTACGAGCAGTACTTC | CASRTGTGTSYEQYF
15 | TRBJ2-2 | - | few | TRBV21-1 | TGTGCCAGCAGCTTCCAGGACACGAACACCGGGGAGCTGTTTTTT | CASSFQDTNTGELFF
19 | TRBJ2-6 | TRBD2 | - | TRBV10-3 | TGTGCCATCAGCCCCTCGACTAGCGGGGGGGCTTACGGGGCCAACGTCCTGACTTTC | CAISPSTSGGAYGANVLTF
12 | TRBJ2-2 | - | few | TRBV12-3/TRBV12-4 | TGTGCCACTAGAGTTCGGGGCGGGGAGCTGTTTTTT | CATRVRGGELFF
14 | TRBJ1-1 | - | few | TRBV2 | TGTGCCAGCAGCTCGCACGGGGGGAACACTGAAGCTTTCTTT | CASSSHGGNTEAFF
16 | TRBJ1-6 | - | few | TRBV2 | TGTGCCAGCAGTGGTGAGGGCCGGGGGAATAATTCACCCCTCCACTTT | CASSGEGRGNNSPLHF
13 | TRBJ1-5 | - | few | TRBV10-3 | TGTGCCATCAGTGAGTCGAACGGACAGCCCCAGCATTTT | CAISESNGQPQHF
16 | TRBJ2-1 | - | few | TRBV6-2/TRBV6-3 | TGTGCCAGCAGTTACGAATCTCTAGTTCCCTACAATGAGCAGTTCTTC | CASSYESLVPYNEQFF
15 | TRBJ2-7 | - | - | TRBV3-1 | TGTGCCAGCAGCCAAGATCCGGGGACCTCCTACGAGCAGTACTTC | CASSQDPGTSYEQYF
15 | TRBJ1-2 | - | - | TRBV5-1 | TGCGCCAGCAGCTTGGGGGGCTATGATAACTATGGCTACACCTTC | CASSLGGYDNYGYTF
15 | TRBJ2-7 | - | few | TRBV5-6 | TGTGCCAGCAGCTCGTCCAGGGTGGCCTTCTACGAGCAGTACTTC | CASSSSRVAFYEQYF
13 | TRBJ2-7 | - | few | TRBV12-5 | TGTGCTAGTGGTTTGTTTACGTCCGGCGAGCAGTACTTC | CASGLFTSGEQYF
13 | TRBJ1-4 | - | - | TRBV7-2 | TGTGCCAGCAGCCGAGCAACTAATGGAAAACTGTTTTTT | CASSRATNGKLFF
15 | TRBJ1-5 | TRBD1 | many | TRBV29-1 | TGCAGCGTTATTTCAGGGGGCGCAGGGAATCAGCCCCAGCATTTT | CSVISGGAGNQPQHF
11 | TRBJ2-3 | - | - | TRBV10-3 | TGTGCCGGCGGGTGGGGAGATACGCAGTATTTT | CAGGWGDTQYF
15 | TRBJ2-5 | - | few | TRBV6-2/TRBV6-3 | TGTGCCAGCAGTAGGATTCACGCCACCCAAGAGACCCAGTACTTC | CASSRIHATQETQYF
11 | TRBJ2-3 | - | many | TRBV12-3/TRBV12-4 | TGTGCCATTGCGCCCCCCGATACGCAGTATTTT | CAIAPPDTQYF
16 | TRBJ2-1 | - | many | TRBV3-1 | TGTGCCAGCAGCCAAGATACGGGGAACTCCTACAATGAGCAGTTCTTC | CASSQDTGNSYNEQFF
13 | TRBJ2-7 | - | - | TRBV7-8 | TGTGCCAGCAGTAGGGAGCCGTCCTACGAGCAGTACTTC | CASSREPSYEQYF
18 | TRBJ1-4 | - | many | TRBV9 | TGTGCCAGCAGCGTAGACCCCGATAGTGGGGGCCTGACTGAAAAACTGTTTTTT | CASSVDPDSGGLTEKLFF
15 | TRBJ1-2 | TRBD1 | - | TRBV6-5 | TGTGCCAGCAGGGACACCGGGACAGGGGACTATGGCTACACCTTC | CASRDTGTGDYGYTF
12 | TRBJ2-1 | - | many | TRBV21-1 | TGTGCCAGCAGCAAGGGACCCAATGAGCAGTTCTTC | CASSKGPNEQFF
13 | TRBJ1-2 | - | many | TRBV6-5 | TGTGCCAGCAGTTACTCCCAGGCGGATGGCTACACCTTC | CASSYSQADGYTF
15 | TRBJ1-4 | TRBD1 | - | TRBV11-2 | TGTGCCAGCAGCCCGTTGACAGGGGTTTCTGAAAAACTGTTTTTT | CASSPLTGVSEKLFF
14 | TRBJ1-1 | - | many | TRBV3-1 | TGTGCCAGCAGCCAAGCCCGGGGCAACACTGAAGCTTTCTTT | CASSQARGNTEAFF
15 | TRBJ2-4 | - | - | TRBV5-1 | TGCGCCAGCAGCTTCCGGCCCCAGGGGGAGGACATTCAGTACTTC | CASSFRPQGEDIQYF